The rows below give T cell receptor beta chains drawn from one sample of a study of blood T cells in healthy people across ages. TCRdb ran MiXCR on the 5' RACE reads and lists one entry per CDR3 protein. In the table there are about 1.5 million distinct CDR3 sequences, about 42% of which are singletons. Sequenced sample: blood. The receptors originated from a woman between 18 and 30 years old in good health. Each CDR3 is given with its conserved first and last residue. The D gene is left open where the match is weak. Clone size is shown for a subset of rows, as once, few, many or a class of expanded clone.

clone size	V gene	J gene	D gene	CDR3 DNA	CDR3 protein
.	TRBV12-3/TRBV12-4	TRBJ2-2	.	TGTGCCAGCGGCCTAGCGAACACCGGGGAGCTGTTTTTT	CASGLANTGELFF
.	TRBV12-3/TRBV12-4	TRBJ2-7	.	TGTGCCAGCAGTTTCGGTTCTGGACACTCCTACGAGCAGTACTTC	CASSFGSGHSYEQYF
few	TRBV20-1	TRBJ2-3	.	TGCAGTGCCTGGACTGGCACAGATACGCAGTATTTT	CSAWTGTDTQYF
few	TRBV6-5	TRBJ1-2	TRBD1	TGTGCCAGCAGATTGGACAGGATTGATGGCTACACCTTC	CASRLDRIDGYTF
few	TRBV21-1	TRBJ1-1	.	TGTGCCAGCAGCAACGACCGAGGCGGAGCTTTCTTT	CASSNDRGGAFF
.	TRBV2	TRBJ2-7	TRBD1	TGTGCCAGCAGTGAAGGACAGGGCAGGCCCTACGAGCAGTACTTC	CASSEGQGRPYEQYF
few	TRBV11-3	TRBJ2-3	TRBD2	TGTGCCAGCAGCTTAAGCCGGGGAAAAGCGGGACGGAGCACAGATACGCAGTATTTT	CASSLSRGKAGRSTDTQYF
few	TRBV6-1	TRBJ2-6	.	TGTGCCAGCAGTGAAGCGGGGTCTGGGGACAACGTCCTGACTTTC	CASSEAGSGDNVLTF
.	TRBV11-2	TRBJ2-1	TRBD2	TGTGCCAGCAGCTTAGCTCCCGCGTTAGCGGGTTGGAATGAGCAGTTCTTC	CASSLAPALAGWNEQFF
many	TRBV29-1	TRBJ1-2	.	TGCAGCGTTGATAGTACAGTCTATGGCTACACCTTC	CSVDSTVYGYTF
.	TRBV10-3	TRBJ2-7	TRBD2	TGTGCCATCAGTGATACGGGAGGCACCTACGAGCAGTACTTC	CAISDTGGTYEQYF
few	TRBV7-2	TRBJ1-2	.	TGTGCCAGCAGCCCCACCGCAGCAGGCTATGGCTACACCTTC	CASSPTAAGYGYTF
.	TRBV20-1	TRBJ1-2	.	TGCAGTGCTAGACCGACAGGCAAACAAGAGAACTGTGGCTACACCTTC	CSARPTGKQENCGYTF
.	TRBV12-3/TRBV12-4	TRBJ2-1	.	TGTGCCAGCAGCCCGGAGGGGTTGGGGCCGTTCTTC	CASSPEGLGPFF
.	TRBV7-9	TRBJ1-1	.	TGTGCCAGCAGCTTCCTCGGGGGAGCGAACACTGAAGCTTTCTTT	CASSFLGGANTEAFF
few	TRBV9	TRBJ2-5	.	TGTGCCAGCAGCGTCAGGGGCTCCCAAGAGACCCAGTACTTC	CASSVRGSQETQYF
.	TRBV18	TRBJ2-1	TRBD2	TGTGCCAGCTCACCCAAAGTAGCGGGAGTATACAATGAGCAGTTCTTC	CASSPKVAGVYNEQFF
.	TRBV7-9	TRBJ1-1	.	TGTGCCAGCAGCTCCTGGGCTTTCTTT	CASSSWAFF
few	TRBV5-1	TRBJ2-2	.	TGCGCCAGCAGCCCGTACGGACAGATTTACACCGGGGAGCTGTTTTTT	CASSPYGQIYTGELFF
many	TRBV20-1	TRBJ2-1	.	TGCAGTGCTAGAGATCTGGGGGAGTACAATGAGCAGTTCTTC	CSARDLGEYNEQFF
.	TRBV7-9	TRBJ2-2	TRBD1	TGTGCCAGCAGCTCGACAGGGAGGAACACCGGGGAGCTGTTTTTT	CASSSTGRNTGELFF
.	TRBV7-9	TRBJ2-5	.	TGTGCCAGCAGCTTGGGGGTAGCGTTGTACAAGGAGCAGTACTTC	CASSLGVALYKEQYF
.	TRBV14	TRBJ1-2	.	TGTGCCAGCAGCCAGGGGTCTTACTATGGCTACACCTTC	CASSQGSYYGYTF
.	TRBV12-3/TRBV12-4	TRBJ2-2	TRBD1	TGTGCCAGCAGTTTTCCTCGAGGGGGCGTTCTGAACACCGGGGAGCTGTTTTTT	CASSFPRGGVLNTGELFF
few	TRBV6-2/TRBV6-3	TRBJ2-7	TRBD1	TGTGCCAGCACCCCTCCCGGGACAGCCTACGAGCAGTACTTC	CASTPPGTAYEQYF
.	TRBV29-1	TRBJ1-1	.	TGCAGAGTTGAGGAGGAGGACCCCCGTGAAGCTTTCTTT	CRVEEEDPREAFF
.	TRBV4-3	TRBJ2-3	.	TGCGCCAACAGCCCAGGACCGCAATCGGATACGCAGTATTTT	CANSPGPQSDTQYF
.	TRBV5-4	TRBJ2-5	.	TGTACCAGCAGCCCGGCCCGTACGGGACGACGTGGGAATGAGCAGTACTTC	CTSSPARTGRRGNEQYF
once	TRBV29-1	TRBJ2-1	.	TGCAGCGTTGACGGGGCCGGTGGGGGGAGCTCCTACAATGAGCAGTTCTTC	CSVDGAGGGSSYNEQFF
.	TRBV12-3/TRBV12-4	TRBJ1-2	.	TGTGCCAGCAAACTTTCAGGGGACCAGGGCTACACCTTC	CASKLSGDQGYTF
few	TRBV5-1	TRBJ2-7	TRBD1	TGCGCCAGCAGCTCATTTCCGGGACAGGGCTACGAGCAGTACTTC	CASSSFPGQGYEQYF
.	TRBV19	TRBJ1-1	.	TGTGCCAGTAGTATCGGTTGGAGGGATGAAGCTTTCTTT	CASSIGWRDEAFF
.	TRBV28	TRBJ2-1	TRBD2	TGTGCCAGCAGTTCAACTAGCGGGGCCACCGATGAGCAGTTCTTC	CASSSTSGATDEQFF
many	TRBV5-1	TRBJ2-5	TRBD1	TGCGCCAGCAGCTTTGGGACAGTCCAAGAGACCCAGTACTTC	CASSFGTVQETQYF
.	TRBV18	TRBJ2-3	.	TGTGCCAGCTCACCAAATGGGAGCCCAGATACGCAGTATTTT	CASSPNGSPDTQYF
few	TRBV9	TRBJ1-1	.	TGTGCCAGCAGCGTAGATGGGGCTATGAACACTGAAGCTTTCTTT	CASSVDGAMNTEAFF
.	TRBV10-3	TRBJ2-7	TRBD1	TGTGCCATCAGGTCAGACAGGGCCTACGAGCAGTACTTC	CAIRSDRAYEQYF
few	TRBV4-1	TRBJ1-1	.	TGCGCCAGCAGCCAGCAACAGATGAACACTGAAGCTTTCTTT	CASSQQQMNTEAFF
.	TRBV7-8	TRBJ2-1	TRBD2	TGTGCCAGCAGCAAATGGACTAGCCCTGACAATGAGCAGTTCTTC	CASSKWTSPDNEQFF